This is a list of T cell receptor beta chains from one sample in a study of shared clonotypes between healthy human individuals. Libraries were prepared by immunoSEQ multiplex PCR; TCRdb keeps only in-frame clonotypes and omits some of them. The sample yields around 500,000 clones, 65% to 85% seen once. Material for sequencing was PBMCs. The receptor set was obtained from a middle-aged woman in good health. Some clones in this sample may be carry-over from other donors' samples. CDR3s leave out the opening cysteine and the closing phenylalanine or tryptophan.

>TRBV4-2|TRBJ2-7
ASSRYLRDSEYEQY
>TRBV7-3|TRBJ1-1
ASSSRRNTEAF
>TRBV28|TRBJ1-3
ASSSAGDSGNTIY
>TRBV28|TRBJ2-7
ASSRRWVRDEQY
>TRBV28|NA
ASSLVDRGHIEQY
>TRBV10-2|TRBJ1-1
ASKWDLGTEAF
>TRBV15|TRBJ2-7
ATSRAPGLGLAGALTYEQY
>TRBV5-8|TRBJ2-1
ASSSWDRGLF
>TRBV4-3|TRBJ1-3
ASSQLTDSGNTIY
>TRBV6-1|TRBJ2-2
ASSEEVRLQTGELF
>TRBV4-3|TRBJ2-5
ASASGTGIIETQY
>TRBV29-1|TRBJ1-1
SAEDRAMNTEAF
>TRBV7-2|TRBJ2-1
ASRPKGGQDNEQF
>TRBV5-1|TRBJ1-3
ARRTRPGFRDTIY
>TRBV28|TRBJ1-2
ASRRDTRGYT
>TRBV4-1|TRBJ2-1
ASSQESPASSGGRDEQF
>TRBV18|TRBJ1-2
ASSPPSLANYGYT
>TRBV5-1|TRBJ1-1
ASSPGTGVRFHTEAF
>TRBV27|TRBJ2-7
ASSLGRGYEQY
>TRBV4-2|TRBJ2-7
ASSQEEGTSGRQY
>TRBV30|TRBJ1-5
ACTRYLNQPQH
>TRBV11-2|TRBJ1-2
ASSLDVGDRPGYGYT
>TRBV5-1|TRBJ2-2
ASSLAIGNTGELF
>TRBV7-6|TRBJ2-5
ASSLGLAGVETQY
>TRBV18|TRBJ2-7
ASSPRTGIYEQY
>TRBV28|TRBJ2-7
ASSLWTSGIEQY
>TRBV27|TRBJ2-2
ASSPQLNTGELF
>TRBV11-2|TRBJ2-5
ASSLFGTEGETQY
>TRBV5-6|TRBJ2-1
ASNPSWGASYNEQF
>TRBV18|TRBJ2-2
ASVRLAGGPYTGELF
>TRBV19|TRBJ1-5
ASSIGTGQNQPQH
>TRBV7-7|TRBJ2-3
ASSSSGPTDTQY
>TRBV5-6|TRBJ2-5
ASSTRGIETQY
>TRBV13|TRBJ2-7
ASSLTTSYEQY
>TRBV18|TRBJ2-7
ASSIGQVPYEQY
>TRBV23-1|TRBJ1-2
ASVTRDPLNYGYT
>TRBV11-2|TRBJ2-2
ASSLAPGLADYTGELF
>TRBV4-1|TRBJ1-1
ASSQEGLRGTEAF
>TRBV6-5|TRBJ2-7
ASSLGLAVGEQY
>TRBV19|TRBJ2-5
ASGGAPETQY
>TRBV4-1|TRBJ2-7
ASSQNSGSYEQY
>TRBV4-2|TRBJ1-4
ASSSDKGEKLF
>TRBV4-1|TRBJ1-1
ASTPRGAGTEAF
>TRBV18|TRBJ1-2
ASSPSMDTDYGYT
>TRBV5-1|TRBJ2-7
ASSLDGTGFAEQY
>TRBV5-4|TRBJ2-7
ASGLGGVGGNPYEQY
>TRBV5-4|TRBJ1-1
ASSMGLNTEAF
>TRBV7-3|TRBJ2-6
ASSLEGRSGANVLT